One sample yielded the 32 T cell receptor beta chains listed below, sequenced in a study of blood T cell repertoires in COVID-19. The repertoire was sequenced with immunoSEQ multiplex PCR; TCRdb's copy has only in-frame clones and lacks some. This sample has approximately 65,000 clones, with roughly 77% found just once. The sample taken for sequencing was peripheral blood. These receptors were obtained from an elderly man with acute or convalescent COVID-19.

The table lists this clone with a count of one. The rearrangement uses TRBV24-1 and TRBJ2-3; no clear D. The CDR3 contains 13 residues. Germline CDR1 KGHDR, CDR2 SFDVKD. Trimming pared 5 bases from V and 10 bases from J, leaving 15 bases between. CDR3 protein: CATSAAGVVSQYF. Written as DNA, the CDR3 is TGTGCCACCAGTGCCGCCGGAGTAGTCTCGCAGTATTTT.

V gene TRBV5-6 combines with J gene TRBJ1-1; D is unresolved. The germline V gene encodes CDR1 SGHDT and CDR2 YYEEEE. Trimming took 0 bases from V and 8 from J, leaving 11 bases between them. The CDR3 sequence is 13 residues long. The CDR3 loop reads CASSLGALTEAFF. CDR3 coding DNA: TGTGCCAGCAGCTTGGGGGCACTGACAGAAGCTTTCTTT.

This clone has a handful of counts. The chain combines TRBV11-2 with TRBJ1-5; D is ambiguous. CDR1 SGHAT and CDR2 FQNNGV come from the germline V gene. V lost 5 bases to trimming and J lost 9 bases, with 11 bases between them. There are 12 residues in the CDR3. Here the CDR3 reads CASSPDAGPQHF. The CDR3 coding sequence is TGTGCCAGCAGCCCAGACGCAGGGCCCCAGCATTTT.

This clone appeared once. The chain combines TRBV3-1 (or the pseudogene TRBV3-2) with TRBJ2-7, with 8 bases that match TRBD2. This CDR3 has 13 amino acids. Unmatched junction bases numbered 3, after V lost 5 bases and J lost 3 bases. Germline-derived CDR1 and CDR2 are LGHDT and YNNKEL (reference sequence). This CDR3 is CASSSGLVYEQYF. The CDR3, as DNA: TGTGCCAGCAGCTCGGGACTAGTCTACGAGCAGTACTTC.

This clone was counted only a few times. The gene calls are TRBV11-3 and TRBJ2-1; 14 bases are a match to TRBD2. Looked up from germline, CDR1 is SGHNT and CDR2 is YENEEA. This CDR3 contains 15 residues. V was clipped by 5 bases and J by 8 bases; unmatched bases: 5. The CDR3 protein is CASSRGLAGEDEQFF. For the CDR3, the DNA is TGTGCCAGCAGCCGGGGACTAGCGGGGGAGGATGAGCAGTTCTTC.

This chain connects TRBV30 to TRBJ2-1; 9 nucleotides match TRBD1. The J segment lost 8 bases and the V segment lost 1 base, leaving 6 bases of the junction unmatched. Germline-derived CDR1 and CDR2 are GTSNPN and SVGIG (reference sequence). This CDR3 spans 14 amino acids. The CDR3 DNA is TGTGCCTGGAGTGCCGGGACAGGGTCTTATGAGCAGTTCTTC. This gives the protein CAWSAGTGSYEQFF.

The chain carries TRBV19 and TRBJ1-5; no clear D. Germline V lookup: CDR1 LNHDA, CDR2 SQIVND (reference sequence). Trimming shortened V by 0 bases and J by 3 bases, and 9 bases separated the two germline ends. The CDR3 totals 15 residues. CDR3 DNA sequence: TGTGCCAGTAGTATAGATTCCGACTTCAATCAGCCCCAGCATTTT. Encoded protein: CASSIDSDFNQPQHF.

The J gene is TRBJ2-1, the V gene TRBV5-3, with 7 positions matching TRBD2. TRBV5-3 is known as an ORF, though its function is uncertain. This CDR3 has 17 residues. The V gene end was trimmed by 4 bases and the J gene end by 7 bases; junction bases not matched to a gene: 17. CDR3 nucleotides: TGTGCCAGAAGCCTAAGACTAGCAGTAATCCCGACAAATGAGCAGTTCTTC. Translated: CARSLRLAVIPTNEQFF.

The chain has TRBV20-1 and TRBJ1-1, with a possible D match to TRBD1 (6 bases). Per germline, CDR1 DFQATT and CDR2 SNEGSKA (reference sequence). V lost 3 bases to trimming and J lost 1 base, with 12 bases between them. This CDR3 is built from 14 residues. For the CDR3, the DNA is TGCAGTGCTAGTAAGGGGGAGGGGAACACTGAAGCTTTCTTT. Its protein is CSASKGEGNTEAFF.

DNA for the CDR3: TGTGCCAGCAGAATTAGCGGGGGCAACAATGAGCAGTTCTTC. This translates into CASRISGGNNEQFF. V and J are TRBV4-2 and TRBJ2-1; 9 bases match TRBD2. The V gene's germline CDR1 is LGHNA and CDR2 YNFKEQ. After removal of 6 bases from V and 5 bases from J, the junction contained 5 bases not matched to a gene. The CDR3 consists of 14 residues.

This chain joins TRBV11-2 and TRBJ1-1; TRBD1 matches at 10 bases. With 6 bases clipped from V and 1 base from J, the junction kept 5 bases outside the gene matches. There are 15 residues in the CDR3. Looked up from germline, CDR1 is SGHAT and CDR2 is FQNNGV. CDR3 sequence (DNA): TGTGCCAGCAGGGGGACAGGGGCCACGAACACTGAAGCTTTCTTT. Translated, it gives CASRGTGATNTEAFF.

The rearrangement joins TRBV6-2 or TRBV6-3 to TRBJ2-7, with 9 bases aligning to TRBD1. Germline values: CDR1 MNHEY, CDR2 SVGEGT. The CDR3 totals 14 residues. V was clipped by 6 bases and J by 1 base; unmatched bases: 4. The CDR3 protein is CASSGTGLSYEQYF. In DNA, the CDR3 is TGTGCCAGCAGCGGGACAGGGCTTTCCTACGAGCAGTACTTC.

The gene calls are TRBV24-1 and TRBJ1-2, with 7 bases that match TRBD1. CDR1 and CDR2 (germline): KGHDR, SFDVKD. The CDR3 sequence is 15 residues long. V was clipped by 3 bases and J by 6 bases; unmatched bases: 9. The CDR3 bases are TGTGCCACCAGTGATGGGACCGGGACAGAAAATGGCTACACCTTC. This sequence encodes CATSDGTGTENGYTF.

The chain joins TRBV29-1 to TRBJ1-5; perhaps TRBD1 as D (5 bases). The germline V gene has CDR1 SQVTM and CDR2 ANQGSEA. Trimming left V 5 bases short and J 7 bases short, with 12 bases between. CDR3 length: 12 residues. The CDR3, as DNA: TGCAGCGTTCAGGGTTATCAACAGCCCCAGCATTTT. It yields the protein CSVQGYQQPQHF.

This chain uses TRBV24-1 with TRBJ2-5; 8 bases line up with TRBD2. Germline CDR1 reads KGHDR; CDR2 reads SFDVKD. Losses at the gene ends were 0 bases for V and 5 bases for J; bases not matched to a gene: 7. The length of the CDR3 is 16 residues. As DNA, the CDR3 is TGTGCCACCAGTGATTTGACGACTAGCGAGCAGGAGACCCAGTACTTC. This gives the protein CATSDLTTSEQETQYF.

This chain uses TRBV7-8 with TRBJ2-1; 7 bases match TRBD2. Germline CDR1 SGHVS, CDR2 FQNEAQ. The ends lost 1 base at V and 3 bases at J; junction bases unmatched: 18. The CDR3 has 20 amino acids. CDR3 protein: CASSLELLGGGGGLYNEQFF. The CDR3 DNA reads TGTGCCAGCAGCTTAGAGTTGCTTGGAGGTGGCGGGGGACTCTACAATGAGCAGTTCTTC.

The rearrangement uses TRBV9 and TRBJ2-7, with 7 bases aligning to TRBD2. Germline V lookup: CDR1 SGDLS, CDR2 YYNGEE. V shed 4 bases, J shed 0 bases, and the junction held 10 bases outside the gene matches. The CDR3 covers 16 residues. This CDR3 is CASSPRLAVSSYEQYF. The CDR3 bases are TGTGCCAGCAGCCCTCGGCTAGCGGTGAGCTCCTACGAGCAGTACTTC.

The rearrangement links TRBV7-2 to TRBJ2-1; D is perhaps TRBD2 (7 bases). V lost 1 base and J lost 4, with 11 bases in between. Germline CDR1 and CDR2: SGHTA and FQGNSA. This CDR3 has 15 residues. The CDR3 DNA follows: TGTGCCAGCAGCTTAGGCGGGGGCCAATACAATGAGCAGTTCTTC. Translating it yields CASSLGGGQYNEQFF.

The rearrangement uses TRBV7-8 and TRBJ2-1; TRBD2 might be the D (6 bases). V dropped 3 bases and J dropped 2 bases, with 17 bases sitting between them. CDR1 is SGHVS and CDR2 is FQNEAQ in the germline V gene. The CDR3 contains 17 residues. Here the CDR3 DNA reads TGTGCCAGCAGCTTTCCCTGGGGACTTCGTCCCTACAATGAGCAGTTCTTC. This codes for CASSFPWGLRPYNEQFF.

The rearrangement joins TRBV14 to TRBJ2-1; 9 bases match TRBD1. The junction had 10 bases not matched to a gene; V was cut back by 3 bases and J by 7 bases. CDR3 length: 16 amino acids. CDR1 is SGHDN and CDR2 is FVKESK in the germline V gene. For the CDR3, the DNA is TGTGCCAGCAGCCAGTCGGGACAGGGAATTTGGAATGAGCAGTTCTTC. This translates into CASSQSGQGIWNEQFF. The full variable domain, rest sourced from reference TRBV14 and TRBJ2-1, is EAGVTQFPSHSVIEKGQTVTLRCDPISGHDNLYWYRRVMGKEIKFLLHFVKESKQDESGMPNNRFLAERTGGTYSTLKVQPAELEDSGVYFCASSQSGQGIWNEQFFGPGTRLTVL.

To note about this clone: The same CDR3 arises from other DNA sequences in this sample as well. The chain is built from TRBV7-2 and TRBJ2-3; D is unclear. The CDR3 loop spans 12 amino acids. Germline-derived CDR1 and CDR2 are SGHTA and FQGNSA. Trimming cost V 5 bases and J 0 bases, with 3 bases left between them. The CDR3 loop is CASSLSTDTQYF. The CDR3 nucleotides are TGTGCCAGCAGCCTTAGCACAGATACGCAGTATTTT.

This chain links TRBV11-2 with TRBJ2-7, with D maybe TRBD1 (5 bases). The V gene lost 2 bases and the J gene lost 2 bases, with 10 bases spanning the gap. Germline values: CDR1 SGHAT, CDR2 FQNNGV. The CDR3 totals 14 residues. The CDR3 loop reads CASSLIARAYEQYF. CDR3 coding DNA: TGTGCCAGCAGCTTAATAGCCAGGGCCTACGAGCAGTACTTC.

This chain joins TRBV10-3 and TRBJ2-5; 7 bases are shared with TRBD1. The CDR3 length is 14 residues. The germline gives CDR1 ENHRY, CDR2 SYGVKD. With V trimmed by 4 bases and J by 2 bases, 4 bases remained unmatched. The CDR3 DNA reads as TGTGCCATCAGTGCCGGGACAGTACAAGAGACCCAGTACTTC. Its translation: CAISAGTVQETQYF.

This chain links TRBV7-7 with TRBJ2-5, with D possibly matching TRBD2 (7 bases). The CDR3 sequence is 15 residues long. CDR1 is SSHAT and CDR2 is FNYEAQ in the germline V gene (reference sequence). The CDR3 DNA sequence: TGTGCTAGCGCCCCGAACCGGGGGGCGCGGGAGACCCAGTACTTC. This gives the protein CASAPNRGARETQYF.

The chain uses TRBV2 and TRBJ1-5; D unresolved. The CDR3 is 14 residues long. The germline V gene has CDR1 SNHLY and CDR2 FYNNEI. V was trimmed by 7 bases and J by 8 bases, leaving 18 bases between them. This chain's CDR3 is CASKPREAPEPQHF. The DNA of the CDR3 is TGTGCCAGCAAACCTAGGGAGGCCCCAGAGCCCCAGCATTTT.

The chain carries TRBV24-1 and TRBJ1-3, with 8 bases fitting TRBD1. From germline, CDR1 is KGHDR and CDR2 SFDVKD. V lost 5 bases to trimming and J lost 3 bases; unmatched junction nucleotides: 8. CDR3 length: 16 amino acids. The CDR3 loop is CATSGFWTGFGNTIYF. CDR3 sequence (DNA): TGTGCCACCAGTGGTTTTTGGACAGGGTTTGGAAACACCATATATTTT.

This CDR3 is CASSSRQGSTYEQYF. For the CDR3, the DNA is TGTGCCAGCAGTTCCCGACAGGGATCGACCTACGAGCAGTACTTC. The V gene is TRBV28, the J gene TRBJ2-7; 7 bases fit TRBD1. Germline V gene lookup returns CDR1 MDHEN and CDR2 SYDVKM. Losses at the gene ends were 4 bases for V and 2 bases for J; bases not matched to a gene: 8. This CDR3 region has 15 residues.

The V gene is TRBV5-4, the J gene TRBJ2-1; 7 bases match TRBD2. Unmatched junction bases numbered 5, after V lost 1 base and J lost 7 bases. The CDR3 loop spans 14 amino acids. The V gene's germline CDR1 is SGHNT and CDR2 YYREEE (reference sequence). The CDR3 DNA reads TGTGCCAGCAGCTTGAGGCTAGCGGATAATGAGCAGTTCTTC. This codes for CASSLRLADNEQFF.

The CDR3 bases are TGTGCCAGCTCACCTGGGACAACCACAGATACGCAGTATTTT. It specifies CASSPGTTTDTQYF. The chain combines TRBV18 with TRBJ2-3, with D possibly matching TRBD1 (6 bases). Germline lookup yields CDR1 KGHSH and CDR2 LQKENI. V lost 3 bases to trimming and J lost 2 bases, with 9 bases between them. The CDR3 has 14 amino acids.

The chain couples TRBV1 to TRBJ2-2; TRBD2 is taken as the D call from the table, unchecked against the DNA. TRBV1 represents a pseudogene. The CDR3 spans 17 residues. The CDR3 loop is CTSSQELGLALTGELFF. CDR3 sequence (DNA): TGCACCAGCAGCCAAGAGTTGGGACTAGCGTTGACCGGGGAGCTGTTTTTT.

V usage is TRBV6-5 and J usage is TRBJ1-4; possible D gene TRBD1, 5 bases. Germline lookup yields CDR1 MNHEY and CDR2 SVGAGI. Trimming took 6 bases from V and 7 from J, leaving 15 bases between them. This CDR3 is 14 amino acids long. The CDR3 DNA sequence: TGTGCCAGCAGGCAAGGGGTTATCGGTGAAAAACTGTTTTTT. Residues: CASRQGVIGEKLFF.

The rearrangement joins TRBV4-1 to TRBJ2-1; D perhaps matches TRBD2 (6 bases). CDR1 and CDR2 (germline): MGHRA, YSYEKL. V was cut by 0 bases and J by 3 bases, with 12 bases left in between. The CDR3 contains 16 residues. The CDR3 is CASSQEEGGVYNEQFF. The DNA of the CDR3 is TGCGCCAGCAGCCAAGAGGAGGGAGGTGTCTACAATGAGCAGTTCTTC.